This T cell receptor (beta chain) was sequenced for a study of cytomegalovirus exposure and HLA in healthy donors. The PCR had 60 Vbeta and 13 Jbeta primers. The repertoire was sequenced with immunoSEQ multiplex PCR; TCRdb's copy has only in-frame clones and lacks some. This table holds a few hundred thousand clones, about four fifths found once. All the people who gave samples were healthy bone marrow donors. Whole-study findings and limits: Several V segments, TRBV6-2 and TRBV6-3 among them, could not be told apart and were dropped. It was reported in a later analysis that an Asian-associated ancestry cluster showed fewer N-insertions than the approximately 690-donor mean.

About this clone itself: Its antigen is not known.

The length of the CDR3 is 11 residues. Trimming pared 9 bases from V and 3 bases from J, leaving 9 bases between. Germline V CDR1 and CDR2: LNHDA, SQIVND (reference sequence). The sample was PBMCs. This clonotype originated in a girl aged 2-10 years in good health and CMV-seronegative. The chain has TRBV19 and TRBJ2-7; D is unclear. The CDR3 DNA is TGTGCCAGCGGTTCCTACTACGAGCAGTACTTC. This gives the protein CASGSYYEQYF.